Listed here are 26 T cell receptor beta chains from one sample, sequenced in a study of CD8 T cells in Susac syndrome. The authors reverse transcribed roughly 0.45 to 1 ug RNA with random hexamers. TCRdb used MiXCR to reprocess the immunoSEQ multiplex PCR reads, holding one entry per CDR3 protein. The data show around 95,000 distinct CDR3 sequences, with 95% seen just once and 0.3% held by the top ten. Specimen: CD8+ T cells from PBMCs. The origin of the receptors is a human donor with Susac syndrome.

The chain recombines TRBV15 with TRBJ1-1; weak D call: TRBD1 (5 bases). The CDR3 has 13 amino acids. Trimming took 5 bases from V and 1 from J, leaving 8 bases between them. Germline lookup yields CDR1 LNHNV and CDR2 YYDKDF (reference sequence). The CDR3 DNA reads TGTGCCACCAGCGACAGAAAGAACACTGAAGCTTTCTTT. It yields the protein CATSDRKNTEAFF. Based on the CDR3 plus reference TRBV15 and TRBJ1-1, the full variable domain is DAMVIQNPRYQVTQFGKPVTLSCSQTLNHNVMYWYQQKSSQAPKLLFHYYDKDFNNEADTPDNFQSRRPNTSFCFLDIRSPGLGDTAMYLCATSDRKNTEAFFGQGTRLTVV.

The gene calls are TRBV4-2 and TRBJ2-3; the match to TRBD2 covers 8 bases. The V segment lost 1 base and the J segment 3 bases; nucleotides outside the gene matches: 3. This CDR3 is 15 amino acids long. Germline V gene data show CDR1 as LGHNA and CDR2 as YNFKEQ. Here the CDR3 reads CASSQAGGPTDTQYF. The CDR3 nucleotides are TGTGCCAGCAGCCAAGCGGGAGGGCCGACAGATACGCAGTATTTT.

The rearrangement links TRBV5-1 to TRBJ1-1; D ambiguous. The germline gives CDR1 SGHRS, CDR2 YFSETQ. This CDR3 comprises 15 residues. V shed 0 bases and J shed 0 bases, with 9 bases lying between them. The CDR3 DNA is TGCGCCAGCAGCTTGGACCTGGGGATGAACACTGAAGCTTTCTTT. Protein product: CASSLDLGMNTEAFF.

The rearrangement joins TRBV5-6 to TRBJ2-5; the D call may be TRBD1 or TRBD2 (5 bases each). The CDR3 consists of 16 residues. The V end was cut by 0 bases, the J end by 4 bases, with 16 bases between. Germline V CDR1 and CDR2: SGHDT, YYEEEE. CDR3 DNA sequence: TGTGCCAGCAGCTTGGATGGGACGGGTTTGGGAGAGACCCAGTACTTC. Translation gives CASSLDGTGLGETQYF.

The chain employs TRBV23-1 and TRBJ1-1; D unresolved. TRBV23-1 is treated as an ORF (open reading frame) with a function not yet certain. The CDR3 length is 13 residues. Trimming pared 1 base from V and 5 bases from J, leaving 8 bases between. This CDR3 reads CASSQFRMTEAFF. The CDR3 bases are TGCGCCAGCAGTCAATTTCGAATGACTGAAGCTTTCTTT.

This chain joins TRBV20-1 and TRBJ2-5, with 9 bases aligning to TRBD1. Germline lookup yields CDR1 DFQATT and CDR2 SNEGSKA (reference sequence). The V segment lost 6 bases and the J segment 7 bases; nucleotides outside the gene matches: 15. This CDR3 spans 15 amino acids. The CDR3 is CSALPGTGSPGTQYF. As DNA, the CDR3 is TGCAGTGCCCTCCCCGGGACAGGGAGTCCGGGGACCCAGTACTTC.

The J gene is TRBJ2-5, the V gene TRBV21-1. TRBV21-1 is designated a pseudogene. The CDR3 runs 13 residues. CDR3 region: CASSSWSRETQYF. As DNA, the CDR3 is TGTGCCAGCAGCAGCTGGTCTAGAGAGACCCAGTACTTC.

CDR3 region: CATSDGTSEYEQFF. The CDR3 region has the DNA TGTGCCACCAGTGACGGGACAAGTGAGTACGAGCAGTTCTTC. The rearrangement uses TRBV24-1 and TRBJ2-1, with D possibly being TRBD1 (6 bases). The germline V and J ends were trimmed by 4 bases and 10 bases, with 16 bases remaining between them. CDR1 KGHDR and CDR2 SFDVKD come from the germline V gene. This CDR3 has 14 amino acids.

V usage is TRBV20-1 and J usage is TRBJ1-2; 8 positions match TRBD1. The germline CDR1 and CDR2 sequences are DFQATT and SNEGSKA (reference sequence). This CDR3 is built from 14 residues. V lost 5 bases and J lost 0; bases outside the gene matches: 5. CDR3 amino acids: CSADDRGPNYGYTF. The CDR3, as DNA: TGCAGTGCTGACGACAGGGGACCTAACTATGGCTACACCTTC.

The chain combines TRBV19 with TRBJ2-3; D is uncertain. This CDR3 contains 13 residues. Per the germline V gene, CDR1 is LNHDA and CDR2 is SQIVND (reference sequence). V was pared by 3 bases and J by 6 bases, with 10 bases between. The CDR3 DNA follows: TGTGCCAGTAGTATGAGACAAGGGGATACGCAGTATTTT. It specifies CASSMRQGDTQYF.

The CDR3, as DNA: TGTGCCAGCAGTTTTGGCCCTACTAGCGGCTCCTACAATGAGCAGTTCTTC. Translation: CASSFGPTSGSYNEQFF. V gene TRBV28 combines with J gene TRBJ2-1, with 8 bases lining up with TRBD2. The CDR3 runs to 17 residues. The V and J ends lost 3 bases and 0 bases, in that order; junction bases with no gene match: 7. From germline, CDR1 is MDHEN and CDR2 SYDVKM. Full variable domain (missing parts from reference TRBV28 and TRBJ2-1): DVKVTQSSRYLVKRTGEKVFLECVQDMDHENMFWYRQDPGLGLRLIYFSYDVKMKEKGDIPEGYSVSREKKERFSLILESASTNQTSMYLCASSFGPTSGSYNEQFFGPGTRLTVL.

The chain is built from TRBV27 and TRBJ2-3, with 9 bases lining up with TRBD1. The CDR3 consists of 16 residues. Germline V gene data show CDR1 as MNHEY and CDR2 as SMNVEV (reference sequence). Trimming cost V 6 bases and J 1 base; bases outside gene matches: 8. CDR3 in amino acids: CASSWVGDRGTDTQYF. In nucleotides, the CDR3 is TGTGCCAGCAGCTGGGTGGGGGACAGGGGCACAGATACGCAGTATTTT.

The CDR3 sequence is CASSVGTDNEQFF. The CDR3, as DNA: TGTGCCAGCAGTGTAGGGACAGACAATGAGCAGTTCTTC. The chain is built from TRBV27 and TRBJ2-1; 7 nucleotides agree with TRBD1. Germline CDR1 MNHEY, CDR2 SMNVEV (reference sequence). J gave up 5 bases and V 5 bases, and 3 bases lay outside the gene matches. This CDR3 has 13 residues.

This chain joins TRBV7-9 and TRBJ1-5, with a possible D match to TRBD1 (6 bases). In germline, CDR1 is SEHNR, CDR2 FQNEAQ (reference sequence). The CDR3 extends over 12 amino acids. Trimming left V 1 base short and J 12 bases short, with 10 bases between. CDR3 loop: CASSLDRELQHF. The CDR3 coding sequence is TGTGCCAGCAGCTTAGACAGGGAACTCCAGCATTTT.

CDR3 in amino acids: CSAGTGEAGETQYF. CDR3 DNA: TGCAGTGCCGGGACAGGCGAGGCGGGGGAGACCCAGTACTTC. V and J are TRBV20-1 and TRBJ2-5; TRBD1 aligns across 8 bases. CDR1 DFQATT and CDR2 SNEGSKA come from the germline V gene (reference sequence). Trimming took 6 bases from V and 5 from J; bases not matched to a gene: 11. This CDR3 is 14 amino acids long.

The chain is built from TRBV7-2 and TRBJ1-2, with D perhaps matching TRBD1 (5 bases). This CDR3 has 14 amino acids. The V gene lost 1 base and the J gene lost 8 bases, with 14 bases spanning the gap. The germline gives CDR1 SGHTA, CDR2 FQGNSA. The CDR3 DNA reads TGTGCCAGCAGCTTAGATTGGGGGGTCGGCGGCTACACCTTC. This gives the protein CASSLDWGVGGYTF. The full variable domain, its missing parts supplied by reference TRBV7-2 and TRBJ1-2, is GAGVSQSPSNKVTEKGKDVELRCDPISGHTALYWYRQSLGQGLEFLIYFQGNSAPDKSGLPSDRFSAERTGGSVSTLTIQRTQQEDSAVYLCASSLDWGVGGYTFGSGTRLTVV.

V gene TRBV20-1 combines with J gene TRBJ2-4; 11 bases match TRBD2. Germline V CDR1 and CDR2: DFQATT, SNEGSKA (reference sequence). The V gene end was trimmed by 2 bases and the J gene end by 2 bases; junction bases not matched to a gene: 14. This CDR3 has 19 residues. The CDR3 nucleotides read TGCAGTGCTAGACCCAACGTAGCGGGGGGGCCGGGGACCAAAAACATTCAGTACTTC. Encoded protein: CSARPNVAGGPGTKNIQYF.

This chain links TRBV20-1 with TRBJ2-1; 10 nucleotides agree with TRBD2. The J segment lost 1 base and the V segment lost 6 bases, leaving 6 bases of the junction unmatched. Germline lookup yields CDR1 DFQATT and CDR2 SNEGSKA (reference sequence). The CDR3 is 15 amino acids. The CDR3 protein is CSAPLAGESYNEQFF. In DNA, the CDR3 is TGCAGTGCGCCTCTAGCGGGGGAGTCCTACAATGAGCAGTTCTTC.

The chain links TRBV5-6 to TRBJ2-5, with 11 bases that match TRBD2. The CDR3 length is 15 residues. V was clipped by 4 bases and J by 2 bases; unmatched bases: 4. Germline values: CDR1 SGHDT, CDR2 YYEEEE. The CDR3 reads CASSMTSGVQETQYF. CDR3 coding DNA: TGTGCCAGCAGCATGACTAGCGGGGTACAAGAGACCCAGTACTTC.

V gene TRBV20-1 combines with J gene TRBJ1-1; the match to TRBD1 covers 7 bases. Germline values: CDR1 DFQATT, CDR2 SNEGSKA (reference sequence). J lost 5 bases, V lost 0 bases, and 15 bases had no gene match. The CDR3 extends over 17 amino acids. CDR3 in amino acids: CSARDKRTGRIGTEAFF. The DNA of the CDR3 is TGCAGTGCTAGAGACAAACGGACAGGTCGTATCGGGACTGAAGCTTTCTTT.

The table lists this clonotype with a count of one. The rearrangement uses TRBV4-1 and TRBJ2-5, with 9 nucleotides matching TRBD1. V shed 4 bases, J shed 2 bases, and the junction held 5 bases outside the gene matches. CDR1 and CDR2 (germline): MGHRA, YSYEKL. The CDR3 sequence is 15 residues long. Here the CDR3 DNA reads TGCGCCAGCAGCCTAGGGACAGGGCGGCAAGAGACCCAGTACTTC. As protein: CASSLGTGRQETQYF.

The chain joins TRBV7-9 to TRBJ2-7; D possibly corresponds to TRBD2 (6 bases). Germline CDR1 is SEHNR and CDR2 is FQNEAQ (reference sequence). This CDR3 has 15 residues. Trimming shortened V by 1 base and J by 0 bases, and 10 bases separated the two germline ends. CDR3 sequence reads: CASSLVDGSSYEQYF. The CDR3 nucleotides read TGTGCCAGCAGCTTAGTTGACGGGAGCTCCTACGAGCAGTACTTC.

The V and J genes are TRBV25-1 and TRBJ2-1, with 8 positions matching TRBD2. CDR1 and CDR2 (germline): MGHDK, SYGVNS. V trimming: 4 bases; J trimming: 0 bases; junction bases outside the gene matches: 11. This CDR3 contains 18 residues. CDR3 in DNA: TGTGCCAGCAGTGGTGACGCTATAGCGGGACCCTCCTACAATGAGCAGTTCTTC. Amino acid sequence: CASSGDAIAGPSYNEQFF.

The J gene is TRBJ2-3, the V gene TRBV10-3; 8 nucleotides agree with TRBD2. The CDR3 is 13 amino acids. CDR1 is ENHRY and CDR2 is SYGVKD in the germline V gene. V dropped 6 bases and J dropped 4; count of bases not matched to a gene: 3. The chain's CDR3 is CAIRGLAADTQYF. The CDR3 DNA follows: TGTGCCATCAGAGGACTAGCCGCAGATACGCAGTATTTT.

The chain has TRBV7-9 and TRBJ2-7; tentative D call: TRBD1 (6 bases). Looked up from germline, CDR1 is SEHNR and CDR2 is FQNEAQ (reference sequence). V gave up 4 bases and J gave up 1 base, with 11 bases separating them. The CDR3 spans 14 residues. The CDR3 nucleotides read TGTGCCAGCAGCTCAAAGGGGGATTCCTACGAGCAGTACTTC. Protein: CASSSKGDSYEQYF.

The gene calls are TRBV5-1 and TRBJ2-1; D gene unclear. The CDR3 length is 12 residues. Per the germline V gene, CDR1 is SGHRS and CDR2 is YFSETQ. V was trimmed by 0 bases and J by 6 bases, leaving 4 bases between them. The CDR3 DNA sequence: TGCGCCAGCAGCTTGGCTAGCAATGAGCAGTTCTTC. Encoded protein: CASSLASNEQFF.